One and the same sample provided the 2 T cell receptor beta chains below, sequenced in a study of blood T cell repertoires in COVID-19 (TCRdb year 2020). The library was obtained by the immunoSEQ multiplex PCR assay. TCRdb obtained this table from immuneACCESS and retained in-frame rearrangements with V and J assigned. These tables miss some clones; where compared with another copy, unresolved V genes account for less than half of the shortfall, and the remainder is unexplained. In all, the sample holds around 150,000 clones, and more than 80% of those were seen once. 5% to 7.5% of the sample is in the top ten clones. The sequenced sample was peripheral blood. These receptors all stem from a human donor in a cohort sampled during active COVID-19.

This clone has only one observation. The chain uses TRBV5-4 and TRBJ1-1; TRBD1 matches 9 bases. Trimming at V came to 0 bases and at J to 5 bases, leaving 2 bases not matched to a gene. The CDR3 covers 14 residues. CDR1 and CDR2 (germline): SGHNT, YYREEE (reference sequence). The CDR3 DNA reads as TGTGCCAGCAGCTTGGGACAGGGGGAGACTGAAGCTTTCTTT. It translates to CASSLGQGETEAFF. The full variable domain, with the rest looked up from reference TRBV5-4 and TRBJ1-1, is ETGVTQSPTHLIKTRGQQVTLRCSSQSGHNTVSWYQQALGQGPQFIFQYYREEENGRGNFPPRFSGLQFPNYSSELNVNALELDDSALYLCASSLGQGETEAFFGQGTRLTVV.

This chain uses TRBV7-2 with TRBJ2-1; D possibly corresponds to TRBD1 (6 bases). The CDR3 consists of 14 residues. The germline V and J ends were trimmed by 1 base and 9 bases, with 13 bases remaining between them. Germline CDR1 and CDR2: SGHTA and FQGNSA. DNA for the CDR3: TGTGCCAGCAGCTTAGTCGGGGACATCGGTGAGCAGTTCTTC. This gives the protein CASSLVGDIGEQFF.